What follows are 8 T cell receptor beta chains derived from one specimen sequenced in a study of T cell repertoires in cytomegalovirus infection. TCRdb re-called the reads through MiXCR, storing one row per CDR3 protein. The table lists 510,000 or so distinct CDR3 sequences, about a quarter of them singletons, with approximately 13% in the top ten. The sequenced sample was PBMCs. The receptor set was obtained from a human donor in good health (CMV status not recorded). Some clones in this sample may be carry-over from other donors' samples.

This clonotype was detected many times. The chain is built from TRBV7-2 and TRBJ2-7, with 8 nucleotides matching TRBD2. CDR3 size: 16 residues. Per germline, CDR1 SGHTA and CDR2 FQGNSA. V trimming: 2 bases; J trimming: 2 bases; junction bases outside the gene matches: 8. The CDR3 DNA follows: TGTGCCAGCAGCTTACTCACCGGGAGGGCCGCCTACGAGCAGTACTTC. Its protein is CASSLLTGRAAYEQYF.

This clonotype has a count of ten or more. The chain recombines TRBV7-2 with TRBJ2-2, with TRBD2 matching 9 bases. V dropped 6 bases and J dropped 4; count of bases not matched to a gene: 6. This CDR3 spans 15 amino acids. From germline, CDR1 is SGHTA and CDR2 FQGNSA. CDR3 sequence (DNA): TGTGCCAGCAGTCAGCGGGAGGTCAGCACCGGGGAGCTGTTTTTT. It codes for CASSQREVSTGELFF.

This clonotype appeared a few times. The rearrangement uses TRBV12-3 or TRBV12-4 and TRBJ1-2; D might be TRBD1 (6 bases). The CDR3 contains 13 residues. Trimming removed 5 bases from V and 4 bases from J, with 11 bases in between. The CDR3 is CASSRTATYGYTF. The CDR3 nucleotides are TGTGCCAGCAGTCGGACAGCGACCTATGGCTACACCTTC.

This clonotype has at least ten counts. The chain recombines TRBV12-3 or TRBV12-4 with TRBJ2-2; the match to TRBD1 covers 12 bases. There are 17 residues in the CDR3. The ends lost 4 bases at V and 0 bases at J; junction bases unmatched: 3. CDR3 loop: CASSSGTGGANTGELFF. CDR3 DNA: TGTGCCAGCAGTTCCGGGACAGGGGGCGCGAACACCGGGGAGCTGTTTTTT.

This clonotype was counted only a few times. This chain uses TRBV7-3 with TRBJ2-2; 10 bases line up with TRBD2. CDR3 length: 19 amino acids. Trimming removed 5 bases from V and 0 bases from J; junction bases left unmatched: 12. Germline V gene sequence: CDR1 SGHTA, CDR2 FQGTGA. The CDR3 loop reads CASSPLPGLALANTGELFF. CDR3 nucleotide sequence: TGTGCCAGCAGCCCCCTACCGGGACTAGCGCTTGCGAACACCGGGGAGCTGTTTTTT.

This clonotype was counted a few times. The rearrangement joins TRBV20-1 to TRBJ2-7, with 7 bases fitting TRBD1. Per germline, CDR1 DFQATT and CDR2 SNEGSKA (reference sequence). This CDR3 is built from 12 residues. The J segment lost 2 bases and the V segment lost 5 bases, leaving 3 bases of the junction unmatched. CDR3: CSAPTGTYEQYF. CDR3 nucleotides: TGCAGTGCTCCGACAGGGACCTACGAGCAGTACTTC.

The chain has TRBV6-6 and TRBJ2-2, with 10 bases fitting TRBD2. Per germline, CDR1 MNHNY and CDR2 SVGAGI (reference sequence). This CDR3 comprises 16 residues. The J segment lost 7 bases and the V segment lost 2 bases, leaving 7 bases of the junction unmatched. Here the CDR3 reads CASSYRLASGGGELFF. As DNA, the CDR3 is TGTGCCAGCAGTTACAGGCTGGCTAGCGGGGGCGGGGAGCTGTTTTTT.

The genes are TRBV7-9 and TRBJ2-1, with D uncertain. Trimming took 6 bases from V and 7 from J, leaving 10 bases between them. This CDR3 is 12 amino acids long. Germline lookup yields CDR1 SEHNR and CDR2 FQNEAQ (reference sequence). CDR3 in amino acids: CASSFDGNEQFF. The CDR3 DNA is TGTGCCAGCAGTTTCGACGGAAATGAGCAGTTCTTC. Using reference TRBV7-9 and TRBJ2-1 for the parts outside the CDR3, the full variable domain is DTGVSQNPRHKITKRGQNVTFRCDPISEHNRLYWYRQTLGQGPEFLTYFQNEAQLEKSRLLSDRFSAERPKGSFSTLEIQRTEQGDSAMYLCASSFDGNEQFFGPGTRLTVL.